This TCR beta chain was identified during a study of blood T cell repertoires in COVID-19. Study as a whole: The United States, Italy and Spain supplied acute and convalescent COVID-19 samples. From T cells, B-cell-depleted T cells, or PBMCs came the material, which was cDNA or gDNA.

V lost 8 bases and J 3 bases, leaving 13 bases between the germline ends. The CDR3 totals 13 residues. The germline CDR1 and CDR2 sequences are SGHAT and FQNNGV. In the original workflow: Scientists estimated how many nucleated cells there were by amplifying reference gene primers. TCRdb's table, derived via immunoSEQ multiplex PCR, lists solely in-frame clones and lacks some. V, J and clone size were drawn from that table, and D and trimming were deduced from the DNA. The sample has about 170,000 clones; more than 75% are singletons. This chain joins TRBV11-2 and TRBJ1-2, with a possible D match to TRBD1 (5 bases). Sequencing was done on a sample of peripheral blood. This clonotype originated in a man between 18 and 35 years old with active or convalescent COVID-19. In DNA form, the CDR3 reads TGTGCCAGCTCTGCCAGCAGGGACTATGGCTACACCTTC. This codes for CASSASRDYGYTF.